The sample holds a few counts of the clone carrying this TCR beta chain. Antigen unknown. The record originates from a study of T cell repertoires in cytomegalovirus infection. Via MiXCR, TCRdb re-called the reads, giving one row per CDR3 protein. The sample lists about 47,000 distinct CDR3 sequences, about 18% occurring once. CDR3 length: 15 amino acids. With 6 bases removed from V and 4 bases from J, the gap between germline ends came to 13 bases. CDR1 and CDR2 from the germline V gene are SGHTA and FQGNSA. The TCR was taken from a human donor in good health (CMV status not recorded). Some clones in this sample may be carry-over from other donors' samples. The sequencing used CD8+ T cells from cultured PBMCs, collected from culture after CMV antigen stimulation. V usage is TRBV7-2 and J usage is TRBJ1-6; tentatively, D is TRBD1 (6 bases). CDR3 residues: CASRETGYYNSPLHF. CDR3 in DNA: TGTGCCAGCAGGGAGACAGGCTATTATAATTCACCCCTCCACTTT. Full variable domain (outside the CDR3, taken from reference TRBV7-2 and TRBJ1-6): GAGVSQSPSNKVTEKGKDVELRCDPISGHTALYWYRQSLGQGLEFLIYFQGNSAPDKSGLPSDRFSAERTGGSVSTLTIQRTQQEDSAVYLCASRETGYYNSPLHFGNGTRLTVT.